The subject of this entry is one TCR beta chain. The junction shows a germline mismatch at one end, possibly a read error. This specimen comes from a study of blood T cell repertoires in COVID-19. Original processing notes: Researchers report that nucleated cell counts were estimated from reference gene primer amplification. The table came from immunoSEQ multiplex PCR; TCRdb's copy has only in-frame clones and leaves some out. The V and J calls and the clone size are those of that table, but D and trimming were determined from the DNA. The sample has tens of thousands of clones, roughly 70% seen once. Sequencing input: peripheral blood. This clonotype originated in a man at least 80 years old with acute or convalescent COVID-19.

CDR3 loop: CASSIEQGKSDF. CDR3 nucleotide sequence: TGTGCCAGCAGCATCGAACAGGGGAAATCAGACTTC. The rearrangement links TRBV5-5 to TRBJ2-7; 7 bases match TRBD1. CDR3 length equals 12 residues. From germline, CDR1 is SGHKS and CDR2 YYEKEE (reference sequence).